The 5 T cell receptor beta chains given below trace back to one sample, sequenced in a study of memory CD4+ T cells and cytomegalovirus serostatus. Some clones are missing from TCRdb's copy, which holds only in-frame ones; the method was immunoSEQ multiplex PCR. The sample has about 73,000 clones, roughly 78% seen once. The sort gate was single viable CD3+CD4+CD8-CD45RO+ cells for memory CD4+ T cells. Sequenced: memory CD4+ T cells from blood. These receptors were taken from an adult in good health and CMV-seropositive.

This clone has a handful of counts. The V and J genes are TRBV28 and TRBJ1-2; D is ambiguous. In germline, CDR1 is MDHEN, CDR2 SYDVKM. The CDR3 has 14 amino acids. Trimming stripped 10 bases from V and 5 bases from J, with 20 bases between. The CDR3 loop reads CAIEEPRAPYGYTF. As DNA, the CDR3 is TGTGCCATCGAGGAGCCCCGAGCCCCTTATGGCTACACCTTC.

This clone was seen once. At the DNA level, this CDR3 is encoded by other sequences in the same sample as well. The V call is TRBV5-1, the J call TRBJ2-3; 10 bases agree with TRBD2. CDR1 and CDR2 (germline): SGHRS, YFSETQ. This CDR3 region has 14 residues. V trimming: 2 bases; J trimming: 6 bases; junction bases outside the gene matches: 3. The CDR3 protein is CASSFSGGGDTQYF. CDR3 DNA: TGCGCCAGCAGCTTCAGCGGGGGGGGCGATACGCAGTATTTT.

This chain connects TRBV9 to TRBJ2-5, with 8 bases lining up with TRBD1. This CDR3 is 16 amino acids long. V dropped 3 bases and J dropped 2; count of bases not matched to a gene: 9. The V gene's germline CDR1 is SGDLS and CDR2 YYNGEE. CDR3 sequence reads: CASSARGQGGQETQYF. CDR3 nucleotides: TGTGCCAGCAGCGCCCGAGGACAGGGCGGACAAGAGACCCAGTACTTC.

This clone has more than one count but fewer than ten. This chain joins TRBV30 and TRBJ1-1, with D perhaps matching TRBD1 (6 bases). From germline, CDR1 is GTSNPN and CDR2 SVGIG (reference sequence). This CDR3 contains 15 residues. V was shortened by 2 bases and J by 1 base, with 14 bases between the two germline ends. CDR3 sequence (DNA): TGTGCCTGGAGTCCCAGGGGACGGCGGAACACTGAAGCTTTCTTT. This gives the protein CAWSPRGRRNTEAFF.

Written as DNA, the CDR3 is TGTGCCAGCATGGACGGGCACCTCCTGGGGGATACGCAGTATTTT. Protein product: CASMDGHLLGDTQYF. The chain combines TRBV6-6 with TRBJ2-3; D is ambiguous. Germline V gene lookup returns CDR1 MNHNY and CDR2 SVGAGI (reference sequence). This CDR3 region has 15 residues. V lost 7 bases to trimming and J lost 6 bases, with 20 bases between them.